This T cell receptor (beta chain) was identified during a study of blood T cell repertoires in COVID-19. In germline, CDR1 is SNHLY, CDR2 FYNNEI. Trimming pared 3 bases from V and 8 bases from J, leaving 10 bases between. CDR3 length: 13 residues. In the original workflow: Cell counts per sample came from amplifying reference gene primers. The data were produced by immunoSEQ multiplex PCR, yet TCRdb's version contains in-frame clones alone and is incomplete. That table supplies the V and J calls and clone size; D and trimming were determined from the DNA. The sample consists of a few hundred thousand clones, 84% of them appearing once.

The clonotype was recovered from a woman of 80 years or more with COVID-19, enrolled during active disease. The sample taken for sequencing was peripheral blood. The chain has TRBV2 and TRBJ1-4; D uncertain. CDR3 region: CASSEEYREKLFF. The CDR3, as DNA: TGTGCCAGCAGTGAGGAGTATCGGGAAAAACTGTTTTTT.